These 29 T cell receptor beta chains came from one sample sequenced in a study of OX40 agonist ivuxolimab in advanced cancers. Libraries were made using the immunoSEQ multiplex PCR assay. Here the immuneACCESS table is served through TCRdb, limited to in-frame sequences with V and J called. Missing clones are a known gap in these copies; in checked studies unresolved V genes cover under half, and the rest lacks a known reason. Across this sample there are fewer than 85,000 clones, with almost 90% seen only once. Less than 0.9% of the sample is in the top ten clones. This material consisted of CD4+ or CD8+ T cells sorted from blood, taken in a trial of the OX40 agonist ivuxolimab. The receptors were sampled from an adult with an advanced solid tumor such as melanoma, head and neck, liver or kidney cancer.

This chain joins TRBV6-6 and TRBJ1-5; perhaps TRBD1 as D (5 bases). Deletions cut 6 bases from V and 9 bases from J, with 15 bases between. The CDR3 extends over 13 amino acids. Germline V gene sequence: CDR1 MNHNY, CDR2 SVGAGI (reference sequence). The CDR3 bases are TGTGCCAGCAGAGGGACGGCGCATGGGCCCCAGCATTTT. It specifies CASRGTAHGPQHF.

The CDR3 is CAWSPVDRGNEKLFF. In DNA form, the CDR3 reads TGTGCCTGGAGTCCGGTGGACAGGGGGAATGAAAAACTGTTTTTT. This chain connects TRBV30 to TRBJ1-4, with 10 bases identical to TRBD1. This CDR3 contains 15 residues. The V gene end was trimmed by 2 bases and the J gene end by 5 bases; junction bases not matched to a gene: 5. The germline V gene encodes CDR1 GTSNPN and CDR2 SVGIG (reference sequence).

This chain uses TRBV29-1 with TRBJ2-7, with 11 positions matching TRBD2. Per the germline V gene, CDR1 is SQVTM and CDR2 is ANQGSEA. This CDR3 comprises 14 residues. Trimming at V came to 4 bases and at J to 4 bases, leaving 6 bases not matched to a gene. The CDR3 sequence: CSVAGTSGLYEQYF. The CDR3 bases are TGCAGCGTTGCCGGGACTAGCGGACTTTACGAGCAGTACTTC.

In DNA form, the CDR3 reads TGTGCCTGGAGCGCCTTGGACAGGGTAGGCAATGAGCAGTTCTTC. It yields the protein CAWSALDRVGNEQFF. The V call is TRBV30, the J call TRBJ2-1; TRBD1 agrees at 8 bases. Trimming took 3 bases from V and 6 from J; bases not matched to a gene: 10. Germline V lookup: CDR1 GTSNPN, CDR2 SVGIG (reference sequence). The CDR3 covers 15 residues.

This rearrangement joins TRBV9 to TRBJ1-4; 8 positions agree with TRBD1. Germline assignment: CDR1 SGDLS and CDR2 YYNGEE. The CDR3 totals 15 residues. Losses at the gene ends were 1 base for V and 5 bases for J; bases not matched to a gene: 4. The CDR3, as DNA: TGTGCCAGCAGCGTAACAGGGGGTCAGAATGAAAAACTGTTTTTT. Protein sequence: CASSVTGGQNEKLFF.

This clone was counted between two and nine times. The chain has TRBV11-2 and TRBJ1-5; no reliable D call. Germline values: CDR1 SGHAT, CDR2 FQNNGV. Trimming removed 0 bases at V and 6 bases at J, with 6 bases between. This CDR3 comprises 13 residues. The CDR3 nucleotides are TGTGCCAGCAGCTTAGATCGGGGTCAGCCCCAGCATTTT. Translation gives CASSLDRGQPQHF.

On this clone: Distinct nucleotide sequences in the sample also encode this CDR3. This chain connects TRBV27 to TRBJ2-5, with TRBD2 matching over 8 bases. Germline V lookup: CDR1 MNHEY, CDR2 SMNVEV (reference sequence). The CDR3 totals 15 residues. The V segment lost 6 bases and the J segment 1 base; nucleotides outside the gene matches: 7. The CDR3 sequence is CASSSPGLGQETQYF. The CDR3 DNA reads TGTGCCAGCAGCTCACCGGGACTAGGCCAAGAGACCCAGTACTTC.

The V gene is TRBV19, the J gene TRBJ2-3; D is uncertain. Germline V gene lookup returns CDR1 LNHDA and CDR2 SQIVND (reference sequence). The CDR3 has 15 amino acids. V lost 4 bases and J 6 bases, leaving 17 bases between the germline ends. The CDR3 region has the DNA TGTGCCAGTAGTAGGGGTCGGGTCGCCTATGATACGCAGTATTTT. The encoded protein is CASSRGRVAYDTQYF.

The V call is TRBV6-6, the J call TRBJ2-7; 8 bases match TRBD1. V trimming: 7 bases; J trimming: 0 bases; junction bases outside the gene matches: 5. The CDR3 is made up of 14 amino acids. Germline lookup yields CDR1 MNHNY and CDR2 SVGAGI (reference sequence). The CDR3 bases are TGTGCCAGCACCGAGACAGGGGACTCCTACGAGCAGTACTTC. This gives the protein CASTETGDSYEQYF.

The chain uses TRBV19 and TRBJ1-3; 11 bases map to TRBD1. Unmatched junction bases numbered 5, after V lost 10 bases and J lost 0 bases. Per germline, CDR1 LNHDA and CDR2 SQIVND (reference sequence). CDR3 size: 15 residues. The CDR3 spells CATRDRGYSGNTIYF. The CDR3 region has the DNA TGTGCCACCCGGGACAGGGGGTACTCTGGAAACACCATATATTTT. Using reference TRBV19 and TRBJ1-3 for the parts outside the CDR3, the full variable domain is DGGITQSPKYLFRKEGQNVTLSCEQNLNHDAMYWYRQDPGQGLRLIYYSQIVNDFQKGDIAEGYSVSREKKESFPLTVTSAQKNPTAFYLCATRDRGYSGNTIYFGEGSWLTVV.

The CDR3 bases are TGTGCCAGCAGCCGCACTGGCTACACCTTC. Translated: CASSRTGYTF. The V call is TRBV6-5, the J call TRBJ1-2; D is ambiguous. There are 10 residues in the CDR3. CDR1 is MNHEY, CDR2 SVGAGI, per germline. V lost 6 bases and J 7 bases, leaving 6 bases between the germline ends.

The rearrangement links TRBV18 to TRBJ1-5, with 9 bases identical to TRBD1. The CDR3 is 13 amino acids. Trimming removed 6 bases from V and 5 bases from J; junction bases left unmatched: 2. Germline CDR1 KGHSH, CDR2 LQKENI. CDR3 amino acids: CASSGTGYQPQHF. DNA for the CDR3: TGTGCCAGCTCGGGGACAGGGTATCAGCCCCAGCATTTT.

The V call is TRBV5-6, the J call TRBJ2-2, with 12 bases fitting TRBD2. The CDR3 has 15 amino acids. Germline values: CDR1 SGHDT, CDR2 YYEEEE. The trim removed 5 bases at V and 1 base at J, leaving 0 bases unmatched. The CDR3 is CASRTSGGNTGELFF. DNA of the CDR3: TGTGCCAGCAGGACTAGCGGGGGGAACACCGGGGAGCTGTTTTTT.

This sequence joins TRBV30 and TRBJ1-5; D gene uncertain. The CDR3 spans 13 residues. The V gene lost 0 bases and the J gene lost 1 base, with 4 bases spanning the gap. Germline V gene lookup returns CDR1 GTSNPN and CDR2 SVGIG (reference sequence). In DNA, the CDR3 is TGTGCCTGGAGTGTGCTGAGCAATCAGCCCCAGCATTTT. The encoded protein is CAWSVLSNQPQHF.

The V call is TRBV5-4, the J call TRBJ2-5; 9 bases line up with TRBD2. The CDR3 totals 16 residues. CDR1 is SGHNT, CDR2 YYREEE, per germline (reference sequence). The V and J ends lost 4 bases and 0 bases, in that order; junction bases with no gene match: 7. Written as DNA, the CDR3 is TGTGCCAGCAGCCCCGGGACTAGCCCATACCAAGAGACCCAGTACTTC. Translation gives CASSPGTSPYQETQYF.

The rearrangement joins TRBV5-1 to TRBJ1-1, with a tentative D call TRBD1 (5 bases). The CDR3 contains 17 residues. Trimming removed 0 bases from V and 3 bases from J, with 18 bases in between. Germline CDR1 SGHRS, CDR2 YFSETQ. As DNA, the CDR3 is TGCGCCAGCAGCTTGGCCGGACGGGGCGCGTTCGACACTGAAGCTTTCTTT. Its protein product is CASSLAGRGAFDTEAFF.

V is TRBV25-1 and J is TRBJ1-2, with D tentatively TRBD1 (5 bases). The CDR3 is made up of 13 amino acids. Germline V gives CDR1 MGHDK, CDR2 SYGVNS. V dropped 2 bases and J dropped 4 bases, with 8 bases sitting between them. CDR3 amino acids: CASSEQGAYGYTF. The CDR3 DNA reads TGTGCCAGCAGTGAACAGGGAGCCTATGGCTACACCTTC.

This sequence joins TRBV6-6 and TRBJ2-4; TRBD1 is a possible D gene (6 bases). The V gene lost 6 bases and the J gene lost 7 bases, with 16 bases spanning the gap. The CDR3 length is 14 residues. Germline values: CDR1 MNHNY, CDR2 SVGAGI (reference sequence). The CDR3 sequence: CASRYEGGVNIQYF. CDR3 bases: TGTGCCAGCAGATATGAAGGGGGAGTGAACATTCAGTACTTC.

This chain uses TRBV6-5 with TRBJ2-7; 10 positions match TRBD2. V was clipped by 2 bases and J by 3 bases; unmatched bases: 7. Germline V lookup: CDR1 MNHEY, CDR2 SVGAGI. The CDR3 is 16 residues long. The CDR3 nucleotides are TGTGCCAGCAGTTACGTTATAGCGGGAGGAGTCTACGAGCAGTACTTC. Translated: CASSYVIAGGVYEQYF.

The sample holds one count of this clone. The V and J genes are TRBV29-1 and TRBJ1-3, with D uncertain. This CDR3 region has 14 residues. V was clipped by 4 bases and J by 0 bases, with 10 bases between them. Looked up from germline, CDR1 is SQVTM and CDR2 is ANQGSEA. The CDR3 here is CSVVYTNSGNTIYF. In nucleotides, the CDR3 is TGCAGCGTTGTTTACACGAACTCTGGAAACACCATATATTTT.

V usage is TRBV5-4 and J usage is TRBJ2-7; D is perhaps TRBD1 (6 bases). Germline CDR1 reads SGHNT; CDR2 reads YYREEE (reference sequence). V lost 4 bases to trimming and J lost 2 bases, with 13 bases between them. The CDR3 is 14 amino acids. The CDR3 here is CASSAQGPTYEQYF. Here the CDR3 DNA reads TGTGCCAGCAGCGCACAGGGTCCTACCTACGAGCAGTACTTC.

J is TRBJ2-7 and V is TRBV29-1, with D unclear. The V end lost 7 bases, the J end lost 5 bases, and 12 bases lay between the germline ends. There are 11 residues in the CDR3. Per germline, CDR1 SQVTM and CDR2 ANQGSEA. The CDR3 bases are TGCAGCGCCATGACTCCAGACGAGCAGTACTTC. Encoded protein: CSAMTPDEQYF.

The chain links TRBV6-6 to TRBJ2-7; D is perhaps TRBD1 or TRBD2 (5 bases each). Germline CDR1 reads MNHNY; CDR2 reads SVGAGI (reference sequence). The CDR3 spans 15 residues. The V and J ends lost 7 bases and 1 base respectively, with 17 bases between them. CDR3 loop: CASTPSGTASYEQYF. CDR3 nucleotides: TGTGCCAGCACCCCATCGGGGACGGCATCCTACGAGCAGTACTTC.

The CDR3 here is CASSLGLTTDTQYF. CDR3 sequence (DNA): TGTGCCAGCAGCTTGGGACTAACCACAGATACGCAGTATTTT. The rearrangement joins TRBV5-6 to TRBJ2-3, with D perhaps matching TRBD2 (5 bases). V lost 0 bases and J 2 bases, leaving 7 bases between the germline ends. CDR1 and CDR2 from the germline V gene are SGHDT and YYEEEE. The CDR3 is 14 amino acids.

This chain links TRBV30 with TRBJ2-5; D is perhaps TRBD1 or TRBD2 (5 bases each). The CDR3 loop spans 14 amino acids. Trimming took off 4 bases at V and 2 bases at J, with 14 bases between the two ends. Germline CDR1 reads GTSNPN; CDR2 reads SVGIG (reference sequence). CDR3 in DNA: TGTGCCTGGAACGGGGCCCCGGGGCAAGAGACCCAGTACTTC. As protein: CAWNGAPGQETQYF.

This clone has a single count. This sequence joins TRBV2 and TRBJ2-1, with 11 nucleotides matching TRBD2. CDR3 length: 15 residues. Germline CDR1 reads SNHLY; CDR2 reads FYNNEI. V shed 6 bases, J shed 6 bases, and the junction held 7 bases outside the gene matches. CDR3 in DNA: TGTGCCAGCAGGGGACTAGCGGCGAATGGCAATGAGCAGTTCTTC. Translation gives CASRGLAANGNEQFF.

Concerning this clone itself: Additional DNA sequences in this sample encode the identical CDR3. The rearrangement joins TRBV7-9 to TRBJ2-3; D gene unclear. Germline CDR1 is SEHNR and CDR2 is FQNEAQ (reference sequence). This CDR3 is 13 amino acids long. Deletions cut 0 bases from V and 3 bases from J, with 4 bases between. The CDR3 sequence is CASSLAPTDTQYF. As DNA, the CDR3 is TGTGCCAGCAGCTTAGCCCCAACAGATACGCAGTATTTT.

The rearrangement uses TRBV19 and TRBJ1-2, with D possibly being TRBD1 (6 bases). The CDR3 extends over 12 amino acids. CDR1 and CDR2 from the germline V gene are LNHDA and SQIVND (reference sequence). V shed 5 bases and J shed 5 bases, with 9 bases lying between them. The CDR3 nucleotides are TGTGCCAGTAGTGGAGGACAGTATGGCTACACCTTC. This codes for CASSGGQYGYTF.

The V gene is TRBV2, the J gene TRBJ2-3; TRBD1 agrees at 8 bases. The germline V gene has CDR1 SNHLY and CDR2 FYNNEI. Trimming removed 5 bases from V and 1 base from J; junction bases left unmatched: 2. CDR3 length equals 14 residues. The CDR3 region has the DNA TGTGCCAGCAGTCCGGACAGGGGCACAGATACGCAGTATTTT. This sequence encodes CASSPDRGTDTQYF.